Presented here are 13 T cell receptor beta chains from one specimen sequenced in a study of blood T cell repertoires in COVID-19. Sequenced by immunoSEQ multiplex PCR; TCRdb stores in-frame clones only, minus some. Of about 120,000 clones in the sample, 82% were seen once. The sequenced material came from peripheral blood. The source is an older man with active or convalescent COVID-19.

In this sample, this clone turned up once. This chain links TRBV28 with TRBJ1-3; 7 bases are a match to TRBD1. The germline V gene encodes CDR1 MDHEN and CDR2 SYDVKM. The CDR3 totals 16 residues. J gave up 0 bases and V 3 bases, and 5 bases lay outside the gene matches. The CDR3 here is CASSLRTGDSGNTIYF. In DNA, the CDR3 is TGTGCCAGCAGTTTGCGGACAGGAGACTCTGGAAACACCATATATTTT.

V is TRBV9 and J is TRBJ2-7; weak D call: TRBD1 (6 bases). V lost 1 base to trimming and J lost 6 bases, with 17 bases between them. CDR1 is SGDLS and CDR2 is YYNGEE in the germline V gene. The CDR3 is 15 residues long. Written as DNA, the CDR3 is TGTGCCAGCAGCGTAAGGATGACAGGTTTTACCGAGCAGTACTTC. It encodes CASSVRMTGFTEQYF.

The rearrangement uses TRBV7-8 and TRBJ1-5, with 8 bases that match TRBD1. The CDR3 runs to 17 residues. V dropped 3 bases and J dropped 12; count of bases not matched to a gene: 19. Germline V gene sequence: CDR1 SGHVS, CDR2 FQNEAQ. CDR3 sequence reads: CASSLIVGAGGTRVQHF. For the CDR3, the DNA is TGTGCCAGCAGCTTGATCGTGGGGGCAGGGGGCACGAGGGTCCAGCATTTT.

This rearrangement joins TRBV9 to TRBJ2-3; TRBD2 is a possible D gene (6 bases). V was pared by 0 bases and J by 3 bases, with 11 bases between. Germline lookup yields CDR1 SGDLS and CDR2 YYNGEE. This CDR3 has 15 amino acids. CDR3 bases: TGTGCCAGCAGCGTAGATCTAGCGCGGACAGATACGCAGTATTTT. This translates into CASSVDLARTDTQYF.

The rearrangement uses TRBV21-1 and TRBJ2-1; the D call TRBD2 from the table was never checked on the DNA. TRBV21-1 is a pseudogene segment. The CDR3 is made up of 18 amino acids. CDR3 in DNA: TGTGCCAGTAGAGGGGGAGGGTTACAGGTCGACAGTTACAATGAGCAGTTCTTC. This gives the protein CASRGGGLQVDSYNEQFF.

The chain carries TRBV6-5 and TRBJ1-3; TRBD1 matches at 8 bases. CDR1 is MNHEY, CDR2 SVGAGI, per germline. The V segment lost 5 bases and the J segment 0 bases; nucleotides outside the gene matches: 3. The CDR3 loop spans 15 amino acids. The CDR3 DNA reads TGTGCCAGCAGTCCCACAGGGGGCTCTGGAAACACCATATATTTT. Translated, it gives CASSPTGGSGNTIYF.

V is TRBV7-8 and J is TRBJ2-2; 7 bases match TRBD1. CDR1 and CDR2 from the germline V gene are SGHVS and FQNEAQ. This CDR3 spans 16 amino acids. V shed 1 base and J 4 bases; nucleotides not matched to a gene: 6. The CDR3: CASSLGQGLVTGELFF. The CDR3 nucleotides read TGTGCCAGCAGCTTAGGACAGGGTTTGGTCACCGGGGAGCTGTTTTTT.

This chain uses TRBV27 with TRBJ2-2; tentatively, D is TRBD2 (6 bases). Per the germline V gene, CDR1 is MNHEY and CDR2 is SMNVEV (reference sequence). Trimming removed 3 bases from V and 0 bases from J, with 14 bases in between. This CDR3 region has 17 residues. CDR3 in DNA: TGTGCCAGCAGTTTCGGCCGACTAGGGGCGAACACCGGGGAGCTGTTTTTT. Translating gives CASSFGRLGANTGELFF.

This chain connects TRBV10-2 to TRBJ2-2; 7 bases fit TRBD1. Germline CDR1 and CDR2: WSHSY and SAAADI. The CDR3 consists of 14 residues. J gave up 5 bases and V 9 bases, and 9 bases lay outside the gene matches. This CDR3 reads CARSDRVPTGELFF. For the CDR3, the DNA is TGCGCCAGATCTGACAGGGTGCCGACCGGGGAGCTGTTTTTT.

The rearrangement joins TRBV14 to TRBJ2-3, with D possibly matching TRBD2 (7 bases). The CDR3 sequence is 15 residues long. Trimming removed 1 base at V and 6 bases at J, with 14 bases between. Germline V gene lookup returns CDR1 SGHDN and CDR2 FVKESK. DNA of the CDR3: TGTGCCAGCAGCCAAGTCGGCGGGGGCCTTGATACGCAGTATTTT. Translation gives CASSQVGGGLDTQYF.

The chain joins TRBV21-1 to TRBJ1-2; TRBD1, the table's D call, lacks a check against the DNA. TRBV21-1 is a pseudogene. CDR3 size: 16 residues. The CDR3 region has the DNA TGTGCCAGCAGCAACCGGCAACAGGGAACTAACTATGGCTACACCTTC. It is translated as CASSNRQQGTNYGYTF.

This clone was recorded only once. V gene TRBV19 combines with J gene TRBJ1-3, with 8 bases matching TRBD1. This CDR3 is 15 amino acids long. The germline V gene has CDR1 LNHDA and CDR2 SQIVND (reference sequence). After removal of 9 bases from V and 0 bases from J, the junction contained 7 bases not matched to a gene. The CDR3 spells CASEQGVSSGNTIYF. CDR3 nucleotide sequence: TGTGCCAGCGAACAGGGGGTGAGCTCTGGAAACACCATATATTTT.

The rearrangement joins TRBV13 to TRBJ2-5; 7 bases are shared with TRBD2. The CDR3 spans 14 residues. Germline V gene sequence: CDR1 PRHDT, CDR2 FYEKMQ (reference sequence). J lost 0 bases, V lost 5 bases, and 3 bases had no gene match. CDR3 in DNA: TGTGCCAGCAGCGAGGGAGGGAACCAAGAGACCCAGTACTTC. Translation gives CASSEGGNQETQYF.